These 11 T cell receptor beta chains came from one sample sequenced in a study of T-cell memory formation after mild COVID-19. Using its own MiXCR run on the 5' RACE reads, TCRdb lists one record per CDR3 protein. The data contain 470,000 or so distinct CDR3 sequences, 20% to 30% of them seen just once; the ten biggest clones take up 12%. The sample comprised PBMCs or a T cell subset sorted from them (not recorded which). Receptors originate from an adult woman who had mild COVID-19 (a few samples of this study predate the infection). Cell type and time point are not known.

This clonotype was picked up many times. The chain employs TRBV4-3 and TRBJ2-7; 7 positions agree with TRBD2. Trimming at V came to 0 bases and at J to 0 bases, leaving 5 bases not matched to a gene. The CDR3 has 16 residues. The V gene's germline CDR1 is LGHNA and CDR2 YSLEER. The CDR3 bases are TGCGCCAGCAGCCAAGAGTGGGCTAGCGGCTCCTACGAGCAGTACTTC. Translating it yields CASSQEWASGSYEQYF.

This clonotype was seen only a few times. This chain's CDR3 is CASSLGLVLYEQYF. The CDR3 region has the DNA TGTGCCAGCAGTCTAGGACTCGTACTCTACGAGCAGTACTTC. V and J are TRBV7-2 and TRBJ2-7; D may be TRBD2 (5 bases). Trimming removed 6 bases from V and 3 bases from J, with 15 bases in between. There are 14 residues in the CDR3. Germline CDR1 reads SGHTA; CDR2 reads FQGNSA.

The chain carries TRBV7-8 and TRBJ1-1; D gene uncertain. CDR1 SGHVS and CDR2 FQNEAQ come from the germline V gene. Trimming stripped 1 base from V and 11 bases from J, with 26 bases between. CDR3 size: 17 residues. Written as DNA, the CDR3 is TGTGCCAGCAGCTTAGATCTCCCAGCTTCGGTGGATAGGAATGCTTTCTTT. It codes for CASSLDLPASVDRNAFF.

This sequence joins TRBV6-5 and TRBJ2-3; D is undetermined. Trimming removed 1 base from V and 1 base from J, with 9 bases in between. Germline CDR1 MNHEY, CDR2 SVGAGI. The CDR3 is 15 amino acids. The CDR3 DNA is TGTGCCAGCAGTTACTTGGGTCGGCGCACAGATACGCAGTATTTT. Its translation is CASSYLGRRTDTQYF.

The table lists this clonotype with a few counts. This rearrangement joins TRBV5-6 to TRBJ2-7; 7 bases are a match to TRBD1. The J segment lost 2 bases and the V segment lost 3 bases, leaving 5 bases of the junction unmatched. The germline gives CDR1 SGHDT, CDR2 YYEEEE. The CDR3 covers 14 residues. The CDR3 loop reads CASSSTGSAYEQYF. The CDR3 bases are TGTGCCAGCAGCTCGACAGGGAGCGCCTACGAGCAGTACTTC.

This clonotype was observed a few times. This chain links TRBV6-1 with TRBJ1-5; TRBD1 matches at 8 bases. Germline assignment: CDR1 MNHNS and CDR2 SASEGT. This CDR3 has 13 amino acids. With V trimmed by 6 bases and J by 6 bases, 4 bases remained unmatched. The CDR3 reads CASSVDRGQPQHF. The CDR3 region has the DNA TGTGCCAGCAGCGTTGACAGGGGTCAGCCCCAGCATTTT.

This clonotype has more than one count but fewer than ten. This chain links TRBV7-8 with TRBJ2-2; no clear D gene. V was cut by 6 bases and J by 1 base, with 6 bases left in between. The CDR3 is made up of 13 amino acids. Per the germline V gene, CDR1 is SGHVS and CDR2 is FQNEAQ. This CDR3 reads CASRPENTGELFF. CDR3 in DNA: TGTGCCAGCAGACCGGAGAACACCGGGGAGCTGTTTTTT.

The chain joins TRBV7-2 to TRBJ1-6, with D possibly TRBD1 on 5 matching bases. Trimming stripped 2 bases from V and 8 bases from J, with 19 bases between. CDR3 length: 17 residues. The V gene's germline CDR1 is SGHTA and CDR2 FQGNSA. This CDR3 is CASSLPGAGDFDSPLHF. DNA for the CDR3: TGTGCCAGCAGCTTACCAGGAGCGGGGGACTTTGATTCACCCCTCCACTTT.

The rearrangement links TRBV9 to TRBJ1-1; no clear D. The CDR3 consists of 12 residues. CDR1 and CDR2 (germline): SGDLS, YYNGEE. V shed 3 bases and J shed 6 bases, with 9 bases lying between them. The CDR3 reads CASSGPHPEAFF. CDR3 sequence (DNA): TGTGCCAGCAGCGGCCCTCACCCTGAAGCTTTCTTT. The variable domain in full, completed from reference TRBV9 and TRBJ1-1, reads DSGVTQTPKHLITATGQRVTLRCSPRSGDLSVYWYQQSLDQGLQFLIQYYNGEERAKGNILERFSAQQFPDLHSELNLSSLELGDSALYFCASSGPHPEAFFGQGTRLTVV.

This clonotype showed up many times. This sequence joins TRBV5-1 and TRBJ2-7, with TRBD2 matching over 7 bases. The CDR3 has 14 residues. Germline assignment: CDR1 SGHRS and CDR2 YFSETQ. V shed 0 bases and J 2 bases; nucleotides not matched to a gene: 2. CDR3 sequence: CASSLGREAYEQYF. Written as DNA, the CDR3 is TGCGCCAGCAGCTTGGGACGGGAGGCCTACGAGCAGTACTTC.

The rearrangement joins TRBV24-1 to TRBJ2-5; TRBD2 is a possible D gene (6 bases). Germline-derived CDR1 and CDR2 are KGHDR and SFDVKD. The germline V and J ends were trimmed by 3 bases and 0 bases, with 16 bases remaining between them. The CDR3 covers 17 residues. CDR3 in amino acids: CATSDSQTSGYQETQYF. The CDR3 coding sequence is TGTGCCACCAGTGATAGCCAGACTAGTGGGTACCAAGAGACCCAGTACTTC.